A single sample gave rise to the 4 T cell receptor beta chains below, sequenced in a study of patients and donors after allogeneic stem cell transplantation. TCRdb called the RT-PCR reads again in MiXCR, with one record for every CDR3 protein. The sample shows fewer than 75,000 distinct CDR3 sequences, roughly 13% of them seen only once. The sequencing input was blood, either unsorted or a sorted T cell fraction (not recorded which). The receptors were gathered from a human donor who was either an allogeneic HSCT recipient or a stem cell or donor lymphocyte infusion donor (not recorded which). It is not recorded whose cells these are; they may come from a transplant donor.

This chain links TRBV14 with TRBJ2-1; 13 bases fit TRBD2. There are 20 residues in the CDR3. The trim removed 3 bases at V and 1 base at J, leaving 12 bases unmatched. In germline, CDR1 is SGHDN, CDR2 FVKESK. The CDR3 is CASSHGLAGEYYGSYNEQFF. DNA of the CDR3: TGTGCCAGCAGCCACGGACTAGCGGGAGAGTATTACGGATCCTACAATGAGCAGTTCTTC.

This clonotype has a handful of counts. V and J are TRBV10-3 and TRBJ2-7, with 10 positions matching TRBD1. V lost 0 bases and J lost 1; bases outside the gene matches: 3. The CDR3 loop spans 16 amino acids. In germline, CDR1 is ENHRY, CDR2 SYGVKD. The CDR3 DNA sequence: TGTGCCATCAGTGAGTCGTGGGGACAGGGGTCCTACGAGCAGTACTTC. It yields the protein CAISESWGQGSYEQYF.

Ten or more counts support this clonotype. This rearrangement joins TRBV12-3 or TRBV12-4 to TRBJ1-5; 7 positions agree with TRBD1. This CDR3 region has 14 residues. The J segment lost 6 bases and the V segment lost 6 bases, leaving 8 bases of the junction unmatched. CDR3 sequence: CASSSRQGRQPQHF. The DNA of the CDR3 is TGTGCCAGCAGCTCAAGACAGGGACGTCAGCCCCAGCATTTT.

This clonotype was seen ten or more times. The CDR3: CASSGTSAYEQYF. Written as DNA, the CDR3 is TGCGCCAGCAGCGGGACTAGCGCCTACGAGCAGTACTTC. The chain is built from TRBV5-1 and TRBJ2-7; TRBD2 matches at 10 bases. V trimming: 4 bases; J trimming: 2 bases; junction bases outside the gene matches: 0. Germline lookup yields CDR1 SGHRS and CDR2 YFSETQ. The length of the CDR3 is 13 residues. The whole variable domain, remainder taken from reference TRBV5-1 and TRBJ2-7, is KAGVTQTPRYLIKTRGQQVTLSCSPISGHRSVSWYQQTPGQGLQFLFEYFSETQRNKGNFPGRFSGRQFSNSRSEMNVSTLELGDSALYLCASSGTSAYEQYFGPGTRLTVT.